A selection of T cell receptor beta chains follows, all from one sample in a study of quantifying T cell responses using KT2 cells. TCRdb ran MiXCR on the UMI-ligation and nested PCR reads and lists one entry per CDR3 protein. Among over 55,000 distinct CDR3 sequences listed, 10% to 15% were seen once. Sequenced: PBMCs spiked with cells of the T cell clone KT2. These TCRs come from a human donor. Both conserved end residues are part of each CDR3. The D gene is left open where the match is weak. Clone size is shown for a subset of rows, as once, few, many or a class of expanded clone.

j_gene	abundance	v_gene	d_gene	CDR3nt	CDR3aa
TRBJ1-6	few	TRBV20-1	.	TGCAGTGCTAGAGAGGCGGAGACAAGCTCCTATAATTCACCCCTCCACTTT	CSAREAETSSYNSPLHF
TRBJ2-1	.	TRBV20-1	.	TGCAGTGCTAGAGATGGCGACTTCTCCTACAATGAGCAGTTCTTC	CSARDGDFSYNEQFF
TRBJ2-7	many	TRBV29-1	.	TGCAGCGTTGTCGGTTGGCTAGGTGGCGAGCAGTACTTC	CSVVGWLGGEQYF
TRBJ2-1	few	TRBV15	TRBD2	TGTGCCACCAGCTCTGGACTAGGGGACTACAATGAGCAGTTCTTC	CATSSGLGDYNEQFF
TRBJ2-2	few	TRBV29-1	.	TGCAGCGTTCTACAGGGGGGGACCGGGGAGCTGTTTTTT	CSVLQGGTGELFF
TRBJ2-3	.	TRBV6-5	.	TGTGCCAGCAGTTACGTGGTCGGAGGTGGAGATACGCAGTATTTT	CASSYVVGGGDTQYF
TRBJ2-7	.	TRBV5-1	TRBD1	TGCGCCAGCAGCTTGGACTTCGTTTCCCCGGGACAGGGGTACGAGCAGTACTTC	CASSLDFVSPGQGYEQYF
TRBJ2-4	.	TRBV7-9	TRBD2	TGTGCCAGCAGCTTAGCCGGGAATTGGGGGGGGGACATTCAGTACTTC	CASSLAGNWGGDIQYF
TRBJ2-3	many	TRBV6-2/TRBV6-3	.	TGTGCCAGCAGTTACTGGGGGAGCTCAGATACGCAGTATTTT	CASSYWGSSDTQYF
TRBJ2-5	.	TRBV9	.	TGTGCCAGCAGCTCTTGGACGGGATTCACAAGAGAAAAGTACTTC	CASSSWTGFTREKYF
TRBJ2-1	few	TRBV11-2	.	TGTGCCAGCAGCTTGTTCCCGGGAACCAGCTCCTACAATGAGCAGTTCTTC	CASSLFPGTSSYNEQFF
TRBJ1-2	few	TRBV25-1	.	TGTGCCAGCAGCGCCTTCACGGTCGCCGGTATCTATGGCTACACCTTC	CASSAFTVAGIYGYTF
TRBJ1-2	.	TRBV12-3/TRBV12-4	.	TGTGCCAGCAGTTTACGGGGCGGGAATGACTACACCTTC	CASSLRGGNDYTF
TRBJ2-7	many	TRBV2	TRBD2	TGTGCCAGCAGTAAATCGGGACTAGCGGGAGGCTACGAGCAGTACTTC	CASSKSGLAGGYEQYF
TRBJ2-1	few	TRBV11-3	.	TGTGCCAGCAGCTTAGTCCAGCTTGACTCTGAGCAGTTCTTC	CASSLVQLDSEQFF
TRBJ1-4	.	TRBV29-1	TRBD1	TGCAGCGTAGTTACAGGGGGGCGTGAAAAACTGTTTTTT	CSVVTGGREKLFF
TRBJ2-5	.	TRBV11-2	TRBD2	TGTGCCAGCAGCCTCCTAGCGGGAAAAGAAGAGACCCAGTACTTC	CASSLLAGKEETQYF
TRBJ1-1	many	TRBV6-2/TRBV6-3	.	TGTGCCAGCACCTATCGGAGAAGGGAGCAGAACACTGAAGCTTTCTTT	CASTYRRREQNTEAFF
TRBJ2-3	.	TRBV7-9	TRBD2	TGTGCCAGCAGCTTAGCGCTGAAGCGGGAGAGTTCGGATACGCGGTATTTT	CASSLALKRESSDTRYF
TRBJ1-2	.	TRBV20-1	.	TGCAGTGCTAGAGACCCAGCGGCCTATGGCTACACCTTC	CSARDPAAYGYTF
TRBJ1-4	few	TRBV7-9	.	TGTGCCAGCAGCTTAGTGGCCGAGAATGAAAAACTGTTTTTT	CASSLVAENEKLFF
TRBJ2-5	.	TRBV20-1	TRBD2	TGCAGTGCTAGAGGGTACCCCCGGAGCGGGGGGTACCAAGAGACCCAGTACTTC	CSARGYPRSGGYQETQYF
TRBJ2-1	.	TRBV5-1	.	TGCGCCAGCAGCTCGATACTCCAGAGGGGAGCGGTTACGAGTGAGCAGTTCTTC	CASSSILQRGAVTSEQFF
TRBJ2-3	few	TRBV6-1	TRBD1	TGTGCCAGCAGCCAGGACAGGGGCGACACAGATACGCAGTATTTT	CASSQDRGDTDTQYF
TRBJ2-3	few	TRBV6-1	.	TGTGCCAGCAGCCGCTTTAAGGGCGGGGGCACAGATACGCAGTATTTT	CASSRFKGGGTDTQYF
TRBJ1-6	.	TRBV9	.	TGTGCCAGCACCCAAGGAGGGGTAGGTTCACCCCTCCACTTT	CASTQGGVGSPLHF
TRBJ2-1	many	TRBV6-1	TRBD1	TGTGCCAGCAGTTCCGGACAGGAAGTTCCCAATGAGCAGTTCTTC	CASSSGQEVPNEQFF
TRBJ1-2	.	TRBV2	TRBD1	TGTGCCAGCACCTTGACAGGGTCGGACTATGGCTACACCTTC	CASTLTGSDYGYTF
TRBJ2-5	.	TRBV7-2	.	TGTGCCAGCAGCTTTCCCAGGGAGACCCAGTACTTC	CASSFPRETQYF
TRBJ2-5	few	TRBV11-2	.	TGTGCCAGCAGCCGAGGACGGTTACAAGAGACCCAGTACTTC	CASSRGRLQETQYF
TRBJ1-2	.	TRBV12-5	.	TGTGCTAGTGGTTCCCCCCGATTGGAGAGGGGGACTTCTGCTGGCTACACCTTC	CASGSPRLERGTSAGYTF
TRBJ2-5	.	TRBV27	TRBD2	TGTGCCAGCAAGATTAGCGGGAGGAATGAGACCCAGTACTTC	CASKISGRNETQYF
TRBJ2-1	few	TRBV10-1	.	TGCGCCAGCAGTGAGTGGAGGGGGAATGAGCAGTTCTTC	CASSEWRGNEQFF
TRBJ1-1	few	TRBV5-1	.	TGCGCCAGCAGCGACACCCCTAAGGAAGCTTTCTTT	CASSDTPKEAFF
TRBJ2-2	.	TRBV5-1	.	TGCGCCAGCAGCTTGGAAACAGCGAACACCGGGGAGCTGTTTTTT	CASSLETANTGELFF
TRBJ1-2	many	TRBV12-3/TRBV12-4	.	TGTGCCAGCAGTTTCCCAGGGTTGGGCGGAGGGACCTTC	CASSFPGLGGGTF
TRBJ2-3	few	TRBV7-9	.	TGTGCCAGCAGTCCCCCCAGCACAGATACGCAGTATTTT	CASSPPSTDTQYF
TRBJ2-7	many	TRBV29-1	TRBD2	TGCAGCGTTCGGGCGGGAGTGACCTACGAGCAGTACTTC	CSVRAGVTYEQYF
TRBJ2-2	few	TRBV7-7	.	TGTGCTAGCAGCTTAGAAGGCCCCGGGGAGCTGTTTTTT	CASSLEGPGELFF
TRBJ2-5	few	TRBV29-1	.	TGCAGCGTTGAAGGTCTTTTCCTGGAGACCCAGTACTTC	CSVEGLFLETQYF
TRBJ2-3	many	TRBV2	TRBD2	TGTGCCAGCAGTGAAGACCGGGAGGCCACAGATACGCAGTATTTT	CASSEDREATDTQYF
TRBJ1-1	few	TRBV3-1	.	TGTGCCAGCAGCCGGGGCACTGAAGCTTTCTTT	CASSRGTEAFF
TRBJ2-7	.	TRBV21-1	.	TGTGCCAGCAGCCGACCCCCCGAGGGGCGCAACCCCTACGAGCAGTACTTC	CASSRPPEGRNPYEQYF
TRBJ1-1	.	TRBV18	.	TGTGCCAGCTCACCACCGCTTCAGTACCGGGGAACGTACTTGGACACTGAAGCTTTCTTT	CASSPPLQYRGTYLDTEAFF
TRBJ1-2	few	TRBV18	TRBD1	TGTGCCAGCTCACAACAGGGGGCAAGCGACTATGGCTACACCTTC	CASSQQGASDYGYTF
TRBJ1-5	few	TRBV4-2	TRBD1	TGTGCCAGCAGCCAAGAGACAGGGATGGGCAATCAGCCCCAGCATTTT	CASSQETGMGNQPQHF
TRBJ2-3	.	TRBV11-2	TRBD2	TGTGCCAGCAGCCCTGGGACTAGCGGCCGTGTTAGCACAGATACGCAGTATTTT	CASSPGTSGRVSTDTQYF
TRBJ2-1	few	TRBV19	.	TGTGCCAGTAGCCCGGGGGGCCCATACAATGAGCAGTTCTTC	CASSPGGPYNEQFF
TRBJ2-7	.	TRBV6-1	.	TGTGCCAGCAGTCCCTCAGGGTGCCACGAGCAGTACTTC	CASSPSGCHEQYF
TRBJ1-1	many	TRBV6-5	.	TGTGCCAGCAGTTACTCTTCCAGACTCAACACTGAAGCTTTCTTT	CASSYSSRLNTEAFF
TRBJ2-1	.	TRBV19	.	TGTGCCAGTAGTATAAATGACAACAATGAGCAGTTCTTC	CASSINDNNEQFF
TRBJ1-1	many	TRBV29-1	.	TGCAGCGTTTTTGGGCCGAGGGCTTTCTTT	CSVFGPRAFF
TRBJ2-3	many	TRBV10-1	TRBD2	TGCGCCAGCAGCAGCGGACTAGCGGGGATGACAGATACGCAGTATTTT	CASSSGLAGMTDTQYF
TRBJ2-3	.	TRBV20-1	TRBD2	TGCAGTGCTCCCAGCGGGAGGGAGCCCACAGATACGCAGTATTTT	CSAPSGREPTDTQYF
TRBJ1-1	many	TRBV7-8	.	TGTGCCAGCACCGCACTGAGAGGTACTGAAGCTTTCTTT	CASTALRGTEAFF
TRBJ1-4	many	TRBV7-8	.	TGTGCCAGCAGCTTTAATCTATTCGCAACTAATGAAAAACTGTTTTTT	CASSFNLFATNEKLFF
TRBJ1-2	.	TRBV6-5	.	TGTGCCAGCAGTTACTCGAATGGGTTTGGCTACACCTTC	CASSYSNGFGYTF
TRBJ2-5	few	TRBV29-1	TRBD2	TGCAGCACCCGGACTAGCGGGAGAAAAGAGACCCAGTACTTC	CSTRTSGRKETQYF
TRBJ2-4	many	TRBV7-2	.	TGTGCCAGCAGCGCGACCGGGACCTTAAACATTCAGTACTTC	CASSATGTLNIQYF